This TCR beta chain was profiled in a study of blood T cell repertoires in COVID-19 (dated by TCRdb to the early 2020s). In the study overall: Samples from collaborators originated in the United States, Italy and Spain and spanned both the acute and convalescent phases of COVID-19. The material from the prospective study consisted of cDNA or gDNA derived from T cells, B-cell-depleted T cells, or PBMCs. The dataset comprised deeply sampled blood TCRbeta repertoires from subjects exposed to, actively infected with, or recovered from COVID-19. The repertoires were made available in a free public database intended to serve as a resource for research on the immune response to SARS-CoV-2. The samples were drawn from two sources: the first 160 participants of the ongoing ImmuneRACE study, and 1,000 to 1,500 subjects contributed by 6 global collaborators. Nearly every sample came with metadata listing a de-identified subject ID, COVID-19 status, age in years and sex. Where HLA class I and class II types were available, the types were taken from metadata supplied by the sample provider, not from assay-based typing. On the study overall, not on this receptor specifically: The quantity of clinical and demographic metadata differed by source and by participant and was supplied without curation.

CDR1 is given as SGHRS and CDR2 as YFSETQ, both from the germline V gene. V drops 1 base and J drops 4 bases, leaving 8 bases in between. Spanning cysteine to phenylalanine, the CDR3 consists of 14 amino acids. Kept here is only the CDR3 DNA, which spans 42 bases and is read in frame from base 1. TCRbeta CDR3 regions were amplified from genomic DNA by means of the immunoSEQ Assay, a bias-controlled multiplex PCR. The study's processing was this. The number of nucleated cells in each sample was estimated from the amplification of reference gene primers within the assay. To quantify the absolute abundance of each unique TCRbeta CDR3 rearrangement, sequence reads were collapsed and filtered. For each sample, productive Simpson clonality was calculated by taking the square root of Simpson's diversity index across productive rearrangements. TCRdb carries this immuneACCESS record with in-frame sequences only. Its versions omit some clonotypes, under half of them owing to an unresolved V gene in the studies checked, with the rest unexplained. D and trimming were read from the DNA, whereas the V and J calls and clone size are those reported in that table. This sample holds over 100,000 clones; about 85% were observed only once. The ten largest make up approximately 10% of the sample.

To note about this clone: Its antigen is still unknown. Base qualities are not recorded, but no much larger clone differs from it by a single base.

The collaborating institutions used their own protocols to collect whole blood in K2EDTA tubes. For TCRbeta analysis, collaborator samples were shipped as frozen whole blood, as isolated PBMCs, or as DNA extracted from either sample type. The origin of this receptor is a man older than 75 with acute or convalescent COVID-19. The sequenced sample was peripheral blood. The sequence links TRBV5-1 to TRBJ1-4, with the D gene not clear enough to name. The DNA is as follows: TGCGCCAGCAGCTTGTTTGCAGTTAATGAAAAACTGTTTTTT. Translated, it reads CASSLFAVNEKLFF.